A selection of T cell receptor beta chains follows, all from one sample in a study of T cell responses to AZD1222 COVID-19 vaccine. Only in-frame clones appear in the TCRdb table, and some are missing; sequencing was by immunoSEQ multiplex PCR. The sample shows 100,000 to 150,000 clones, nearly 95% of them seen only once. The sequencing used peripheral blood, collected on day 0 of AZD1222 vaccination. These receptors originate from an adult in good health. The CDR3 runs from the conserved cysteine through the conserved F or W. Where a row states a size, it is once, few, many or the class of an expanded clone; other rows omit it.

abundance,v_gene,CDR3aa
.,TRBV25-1,CASRAGPTGAGYTF
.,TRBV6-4,CASRMDSYSPLHF
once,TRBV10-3,CAISEFVGKGPSSGANVLTF
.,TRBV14,CASSQELGAEQYF
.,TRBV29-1,CSVEGVIGRGTYEQYF
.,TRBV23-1,CASSQPRREQTQYF
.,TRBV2,CASKQGLGNQPQHF
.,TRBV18,CASSPGINQPQHF
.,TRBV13,CASSLEGGQTYEQYF
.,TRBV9,CASSFGGTGRSEAFF
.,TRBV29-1,CSVDGADEDTQYF
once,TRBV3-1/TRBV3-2,CASSQAGSQGPAHGGYTF